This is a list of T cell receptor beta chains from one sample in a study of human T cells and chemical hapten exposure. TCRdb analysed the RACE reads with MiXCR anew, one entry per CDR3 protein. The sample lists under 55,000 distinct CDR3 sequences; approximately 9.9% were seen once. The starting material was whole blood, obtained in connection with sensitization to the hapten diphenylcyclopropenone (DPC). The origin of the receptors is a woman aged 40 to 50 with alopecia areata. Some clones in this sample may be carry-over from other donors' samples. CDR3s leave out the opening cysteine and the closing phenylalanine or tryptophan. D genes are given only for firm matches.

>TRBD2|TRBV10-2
ASTSGVSYNEQF
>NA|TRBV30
AWTTGRGNQPQH
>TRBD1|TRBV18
ASSVVQGMDTEAF
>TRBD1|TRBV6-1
ASSEGQGATDTQY
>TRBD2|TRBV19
ASSIQGLAGGMQF
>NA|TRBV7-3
ASSFDRQATEAF
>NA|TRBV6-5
ASSRGRNTGELF
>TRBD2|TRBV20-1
SARPTSGGRSDTQY
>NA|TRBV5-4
ASSFAGRNYGYT
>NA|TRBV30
AWSILDEQF
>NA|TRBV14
ASSQGYNTGELF
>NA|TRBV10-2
ASSKTGLTWSRQY
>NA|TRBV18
ASSSIRGYGYT
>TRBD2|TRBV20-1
SARALWTSGATDTQY
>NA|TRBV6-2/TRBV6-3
ASSYQGYRNEQF
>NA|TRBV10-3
AISESAVRDGYT
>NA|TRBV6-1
AAQTDSGNTIY
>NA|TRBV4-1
ASSKGGIVSSYNEQF
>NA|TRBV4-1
ASSSRFNTEAF
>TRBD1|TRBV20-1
SARGTGGGGEYGYT
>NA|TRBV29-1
SVAPGGLGSNQPQH
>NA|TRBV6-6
ASSYSSGRTTGTDTQY
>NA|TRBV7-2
ASSSGGRNQPQH
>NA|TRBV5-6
ASSFFTSNEKLF
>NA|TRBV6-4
ASSLTNGELF
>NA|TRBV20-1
SARAGVSEKLF
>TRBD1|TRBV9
ASSVTYDRAVGYT
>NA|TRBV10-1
ASREVWGDHEAF
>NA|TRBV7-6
ASSNPLEQNIQY
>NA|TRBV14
ASSRTTANYNSPLH
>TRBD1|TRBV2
ASRDRGTDTQY
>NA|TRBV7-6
ASSLAESPSTGELF
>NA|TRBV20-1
SARDLTGVEQY
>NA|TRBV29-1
SARDAYTDTQY
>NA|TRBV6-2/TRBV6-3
ASTPVGGQGFLAGAF
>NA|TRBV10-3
AISDQIAGELF
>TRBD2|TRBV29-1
SGAGPPGETQY
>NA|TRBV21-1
ASSKNTGQGVPHSNQPQH
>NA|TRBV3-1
ASSQGRPGTDTQY
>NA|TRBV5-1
ASSLGGSNQPQH
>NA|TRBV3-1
ASSQGAGQGEQY
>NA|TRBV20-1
SARDGGLGSYNSPLH